The TCR beta chain described here comes from a study of cytomegalovirus exposure and HLA in healthy donors. Study details: An analysis done earlier identified approximately 120 million unique TCR beta sequences from around 180 million T cells. Study outcomes and limitations: The investigators catalogued 150 to 200 TCR beta chains as cytomegalovirus-associated. Later on, an analysis found that several of the most significant clusters appeared to be linked to common viral pathogens, which included parvovirus B19. According to an earlier analysis, most TCR beta V segments yielded productive rearrangements about 87% or about 30% of the time.

The primer mix had 60 Vbeta and 13 Jbeta primers. TCRdb's table, derived via immunoSEQ multiplex PCR, lists solely in-frame clones and lacks some. The sample shows around 160,000 clones, around 68% of them seen only once. After removal of 3 bases from V and 8 bases from J, the junction contained 10 bases not matched to a gene. The CDR3 covers 15 residues. Germline V lookup: CDR1 SGDLS, CDR2 YYNGEE. Concerning this clone itself: Its antigen remains unidentified.

This chain joins TRBV9 and TRBJ1-1, with TRBD1 matching over 10 bases. The source of this sequence is a man in his fifties or sixties in good health and CMV-seronegative. Sequenced material: PBMCs. The chain's CDR3 is CASSARQGAPPEAFF. CDR3 DNA: TGTGCCAGCAGCGCCCGACAGGGGGCGCCACCCGAAGCTTTCTTT.